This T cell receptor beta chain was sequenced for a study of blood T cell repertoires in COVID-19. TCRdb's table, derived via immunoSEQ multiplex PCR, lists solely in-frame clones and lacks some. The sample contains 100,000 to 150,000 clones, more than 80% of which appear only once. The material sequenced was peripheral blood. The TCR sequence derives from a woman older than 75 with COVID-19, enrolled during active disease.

The CDR3: CASSLGPQREPFF. CDR3 nucleotide sequence: TGTGCCAGCAGCCTAGGCCCCCAGCGGGAACCGTTCTTC. The V call is TRBV7-2, the J call TRBJ2-1, with 7 positions matching TRBD2. Germline lookup yields CDR1 SGHTA and CDR2 FQGNSA. The length of the CDR3 is 13 residues. Losses at the gene ends were 5 bases for V and 15 bases for J; bases not matched to a gene: 13.